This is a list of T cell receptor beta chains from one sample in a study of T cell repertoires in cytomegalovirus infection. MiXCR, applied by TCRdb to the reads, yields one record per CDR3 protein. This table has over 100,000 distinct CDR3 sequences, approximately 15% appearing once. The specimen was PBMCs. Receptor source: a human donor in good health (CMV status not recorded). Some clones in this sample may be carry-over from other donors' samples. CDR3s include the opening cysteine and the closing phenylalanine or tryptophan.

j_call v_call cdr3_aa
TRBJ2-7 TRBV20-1 CSAPGRGGWPYEQYF
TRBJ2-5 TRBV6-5 CASRPTGGPQETQYF
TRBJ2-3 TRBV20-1 CSPVSSSTDTQYF
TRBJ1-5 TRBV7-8 CASSPDRRQPQHF
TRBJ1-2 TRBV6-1 CASSEGPGGYGYTF
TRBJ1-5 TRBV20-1 CSARTGNQPQHF
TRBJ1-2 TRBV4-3 CASSQGPGGLGYGYTF
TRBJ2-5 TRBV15 CATSRRVFQETQYF
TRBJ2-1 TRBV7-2 CASSLRTSGGQYNEQFF
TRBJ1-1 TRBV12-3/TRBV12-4 CASSWSGLEAFF
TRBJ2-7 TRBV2 CASSAGTSGREQYF
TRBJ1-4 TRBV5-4 CASSFRAGGASTNEKLFF
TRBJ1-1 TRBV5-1 CASSWQKGGYNTEAFF
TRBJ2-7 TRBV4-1 CASSQDGGYEQYF
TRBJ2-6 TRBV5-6 CASSTLLSSGANVLTF
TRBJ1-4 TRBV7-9 CASSLGLDWEKLFF
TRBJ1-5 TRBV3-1 CASSQDSLGDQPQHF
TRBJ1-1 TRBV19 CASSWGRGQGTNTEAFF
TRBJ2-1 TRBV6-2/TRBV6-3 CASRRRLGADEQFF
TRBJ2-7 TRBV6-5 CASIGSGGAPYEQYF
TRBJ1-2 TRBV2 CASSSGWAVDYGYTF
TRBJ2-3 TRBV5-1 CASSLAVDTQYF
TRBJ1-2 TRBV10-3 CAIRGQSVYGYTF
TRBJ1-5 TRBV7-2 CASSNGRGVQPQHF
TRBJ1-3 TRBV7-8 CASSLSPGLTSGNTIYF
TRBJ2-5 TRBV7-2 CASSSGGAVETQYF
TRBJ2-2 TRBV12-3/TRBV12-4 CASTRTSGTNTGELFF
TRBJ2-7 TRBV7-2 CASSLATGGRYEQYF
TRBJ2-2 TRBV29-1 CSVGPQGVNTGELFF
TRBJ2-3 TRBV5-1 CASRRGVSLTDTQYF
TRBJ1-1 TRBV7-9 CASSLYCSLNTEDFF
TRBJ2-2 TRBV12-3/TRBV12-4 CASKGTGELFF
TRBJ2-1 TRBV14 CASSQDRRYNEQFF
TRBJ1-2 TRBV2 CARRVGNGYTF
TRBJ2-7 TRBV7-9 CASSLGLAGEVGNEQYF
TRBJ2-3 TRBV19 CASSMTQRRDTQYF
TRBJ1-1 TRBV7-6 CASSVWDRGEAFF
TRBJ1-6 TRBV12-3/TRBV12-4 CASSLSSGPLHF
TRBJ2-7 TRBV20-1 CSARPGGYYEQYF
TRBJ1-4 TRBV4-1 CASSQGYQGGTNEKLFF
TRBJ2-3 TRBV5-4 CASRTFGGSTDTQYF